One sample yielded the 32 T cell receptor beta chains listed below, sequenced in a study of cytomegalovirus exposure and HLA in healthy donors (dated by TCRdb to 2017 to 2019). Libraries came from the immunoSEQ multiplex PCR assay. Drawn from immuneACCESS, this table holds only the in-frame rearrangements with V and J called that TCRdb kept. Clones are partly lost; checked studies trace under half to an unresolved V gene and leave the rest unexplained. The sample table records tens of thousands of clones; more than 70% of these occur just once. Roughly an eighth of the sample goes to the ten largest clones. Sequencing input: PBMCs. These receptors all stem from a woman between 18 and 29 years old in good health and CMV-seropositive.

In its sample, this clone was seen a few times. CDR3 in amino acids: CASSLGGAGNQPQHF. In DNA, the CDR3 is TGTGCCAGCAGCCTCGGGGGGGCAGGGAATCAGCCCCAGCATTTT. V and J are TRBV9 and TRBJ1-5; perhaps TRBD1 as D (6 bases). The CDR3 runs 15 residues. The V end lost 4 bases, the J end lost 4 bases, and 15 bases lay between the germline ends. The germline gives CDR1 SGDLS, CDR2 YYNGEE.

This chain connects TRBV11-2 to TRBJ2-7; 8 bases align to TRBD1. The V and J ends lost 3 bases and 6 bases, in that order; junction bases with no gene match: 7. CDR1 is SGHAT and CDR2 is FQNNGV in the germline V gene. The CDR3 extends over 14 amino acids. CDR3 protein: CASSLGQALGEQYF. CDR3 DNA: TGTGCCAGCAGCTTGGGACAGGCCCTAGGCGAGCAGTACTTC.

The chain employs TRBV6-6 and TRBJ1-1, with D hard to call. Trimming removed 4 bases at V and 1 base at J, with 16 bases between. Germline V gene data show CDR1 as MNHNY and CDR2 as SVGAGI (reference sequence). The CDR3 sequence is 16 residues long. CDR3 protein: CASSSRFRVGNTEAFF. CDR3 bases: TGTGCCAGCAGTTCAAGGTTTCGGGTGGGGAACACTGAAGCTTTCTTT.

The chain is built from TRBV14 and TRBJ2-7; 8 positions match TRBD2. The CDR3 has 15 amino acids. V gave up 8 bases and J gave up 4 bases; unmatched junction bases: 13. Germline V gene sequence: CDR1 SGHDN, CDR2 FVKESK. The CDR3 here is CASSHFREGFYEQYF. CDR3 nucleotides: TGTGCCAGCTCCCATTTTCGGGAGGGGTTTTACGAGCAGTACTTC. Full variable domain (missing parts from reference TRBV14 and TRBJ2-7): EAGVTQFPSHSVIEKGQTVTLRCDPISGHDNLYWYRRVMGKEIKFLLHFVKESKQDESGMPNNRFLAERTGGTYSTLKVQPAELEDSGVYFCASSHFREGFYEQYFGPGTRLTVT.

This sequence joins TRBV9 and TRBJ2-7, with 7 bases lining up with TRBD1. The CDR3 contains 13 residues. J lost 2 bases, V lost 3 bases, and 2 bases had no gene match. CDR1 and CDR2 (germline): SGDLS, YYNGEE. The CDR3 sequence: CASSGDRAYEQYF. The CDR3 region has the DNA TGTGCCAGCAGCGGTGACAGGGCCTACGAGCAGTACTTC.

The V and J genes are TRBV28 and TRBJ1-1, with D possibly being TRBD1 (5 bases). Trimming took 1 base from V and 4 from J, leaving 13 bases between them. The V gene's germline CDR1 is MDHEN and CDR2 SYDVKM. This CDR3 comprises 15 residues. CDR3 coding DNA: TGTGCCAGCAGTTTATCGCAGGGAGGAATCACTGAAGCTTTCTTT. It translates to CASSLSQGGITEAFF.

Only one count was recorded for this clone. This chain joins TRBV19 and TRBJ1-5; weak D call: TRBD1 (5 bases). Trimming shortened V by 3 bases and J by 6 bases, and 9 bases separated the two germline ends. The CDR3 covers 13 residues. CDR1 and CDR2 (germline): LNHDA, SQIVND (reference sequence). CDR3 bases: TGTGCCAGTAGTATCCGCCAGGGTCAGCCCCAGCATTTT. Protein: CASSIRQGQPQHF. The entire variable domain, with the rest obtained from reference TRBV19 and TRBJ1-5, is as follows: DGGITQSPKYLFRKEGQNVTLSCEQNLNHDAMYWYRQDPGQGLRLIYYSQIVNDFQKGDIAEGYSVSREKKESFPLTVTSAQKNPTAFYLCASSIRQGQPQHFGDGTRLSIL.

For the CDR3, the DNA is TGTGCCAGCAGTTACGAGTCCAATCAGCCCCAGCATTTT. Amino acid sequence: CASSYESNQPQHF. The chain joins TRBV6-5 to TRBJ1-5; no firm D call. The CDR3 is 13 residues long. V dropped 2 bases and J dropped 3 bases, with 5 bases sitting between them. Germline V gene data show CDR1 as MNHEY and CDR2 as SVGAGI.

This clone was observed a handful of times. The chain combines TRBV19 with TRBJ1-4; D is ambiguous. The ends were cut back, 1 base at V and 7 bases at J, with 19 bases in the middle. The CDR3 contains 17 residues. CDR1 is LNHDA, CDR2 SQIVND, per germline (reference sequence). CDR3 residues: CASSIGGYAVWSEKLFF. The CDR3, as DNA: TGTGCCAGTAGTATAGGCGGGTACGCCGTCTGGAGTGAAAAACTGTTTTTT.

The rearrangement links TRBV25-1 to TRBJ1-1, with TRBD1 matching over 7 bases. The CDR3 runs to 11 residues. V lost 8 bases and J lost 8; bases outside the gene matches: 5. In germline, CDR1 is MGHDK, CDR2 SYGVNS. This CDR3 is CASEEDREAFF. CDR3 nucleotides: TGTGCCAGCGAAGAGGACAGGGAAGCTTTCTTT.

The chain joins TRBV29-1 to TRBJ1-1; D might be TRBD1 (5 bases). The V gene's germline CDR1 is SQVTM and CDR2 ANQGSEA. V lost 6 bases, J lost 4 bases, and 15 bases lay in between. The CDR3 runs to 13 residues. The CDR3 region has the DNA TGCAGCGTCGGTGTAGGGGAGGGCACTGAAGCTTTCTTT. It encodes CSVGVGEGTEAFF.

The chain combines TRBV5-1 with TRBJ2-1, with TRBD1 matching over 9 bases. With 4 bases clipped from V and 2 bases from J, the junction kept 4 bases outside the gene matches. The germline gives CDR1 SGHRS, CDR2 YFSETQ. The CDR3 consists of 15 residues. The CDR3 here is CASSGGQGPYNEQFF. CDR3 nucleotides: TGCGCCAGCAGCGGGGGACAGGGCCCCTACAATGAGCAGTTCTTC.

The V gene is TRBV6-1, the J gene TRBJ1-4, with 9 positions matching TRBD1. J lost 5 bases, V lost 0 bases, and 1 base had no gene match. Germline lookup yields CDR1 MNHNS and CDR2 SASEGT. This CDR3 is built from 15 residues. The CDR3 nucleotides read TGTGCCAGCAGTGAAGCGGGGACAGGGAATGAAAAACTGTTTTTT. Translated, it gives CASSEAGTGNEKLFF.

This chain connects TRBV10-3 to TRBJ2-6; maybe TRBD1 (7 bases). The V end lost 4 bases, the J end lost 2 bases, and 12 bases lay between the germline ends. The germline V gene encodes CDR1 ENHRY and CDR2 SYGVKD. This CDR3 has 16 amino acids. CDR3 DNA: TGTGCCATCAGTGCCCAGGGGGGAACTGGGGCCAACGTCCTGACTTTC. Its protein product is CAISAQGGTGANVLTF.

The chain employs TRBV6-5 and TRBJ1-1; TRBD1 might be the D (6 bases). Germline V gene data show CDR1 as MNHEY and CDR2 as SVGAGI. Between the trimmed V and J ends, which lost 6 bases and 1 base, there was a span of 12 bases. The CDR3 sequence is 14 residues long. CDR3 sequence reads: CASRKQGQNTEAFF. CDR3 coding DNA: TGTGCCAGCAGGAAACAGGGACAGAACACTGAAGCTTTCTTT.

The rearrangement links TRBV18 to TRBJ2-7, with D perhaps TRBD2 (6 bases). Trimming shortened V by 3 bases and J by 6 bases, and 12 bases separated the two germline ends. This CDR3 has 13 amino acids. CDR1 is KGHSH, CDR2 LQKENI, per germline. The CDR3 sequence: CASSPGGEVEQYF. Written as DNA, the CDR3 is TGTGCCAGCTCACCTGGCGGGGAGGTCGAGCAGTACTTC.

This clone was detected once. This CDR3 is also generated by other DNA sequences in the sample. The chain joins TRBV9 to TRBJ2-1, with 7 bases identical to TRBD2. The CDR3 is made up of 13 amino acids. The germline V gene encodes CDR1 SGDLS and CDR2 YYNGEE. Germline trimming cut 0 bases from V and 9 bases from J; bases unmatched to any gene: 3. The CDR3 region has the DNA TGTGCCAGCAGCGTAGACGGGAGGAGTGAGCAGTTCTTC. Its translation is CASSVDGRSEQFF.

This clone occurred once. This chain connects TRBV6-5 to TRBJ1-2; no clear D. The germline CDR1 and CDR2 sequences are MNHEY and SVGAGI. There are 15 residues in the CDR3. Trimming removed 5 bases at V and 0 bases at J, with 13 bases between. CDR3 sequence reads: CASSTDGRANYGYTF. In DNA form, the CDR3 reads TGTGCCAGCAGTACTGACGGGAGAGCTAACTATGGCTACACCTTC.

This clone occurred once. The chain links TRBV9 to TRBJ2-3; tentatively, D is TRBD1 (8 bases). Germline V gene lookup returns CDR1 SGDLS and CDR2 YYNGEE. The V and J ends lost 3 bases and 2 bases respectively, with 16 bases between them. This CDR3 comprises 16 residues. CDR3 sequence (DNA): TGTGCCAGCAGCGACAGGGGGGGCACTTCCACAGATACGCAGTATTTT. Translating it yields CASSDRGGTSTDTQYF.

This rearrangement joins TRBV6-6 to TRBJ1-5; 11 bases are shared with TRBD1. The germline CDR1 and CDR2 sequences are MNHNY and SVGAGI (reference sequence). This CDR3 has 14 amino acids. V gave up 4 bases and J gave up 5 bases; unmatched junction bases: 1. CDR3 in DNA: TGTGCCAGCAGTTGGGGACAGGGGGATCAGCCCCAGCATTTT. Protein sequence: CASSWGQGDQPQHF.

The V call is TRBV2, the J call TRBJ2-2, with D perhaps TRBD1 (5 bases). Deletions cut 8 bases from V and 1 base from J, with 14 bases between. The CDR3 consists of 15 residues. Germline CDR1 and CDR2: SNHLY and FYNNEI. The DNA of the CDR3 is TGTGCCAGCGGGTTGATCCAGGGGAACACCGGGGAGCTGTTTTTT. Translated, it gives CASGLIQGNTGELFF.

This clone showed up just once. The chain is built from TRBV28 and TRBJ2-7, with 10 bases identical to TRBD1. V gave up 5 bases and J gave up 2 bases; unmatched junction bases: 9. Germline lookup yields CDR1 MDHEN and CDR2 SYDVKM. This CDR3 has 16 amino acids. Written as DNA, the CDR3 is TGTGCCAGCAGTACTACCGGGACAGGGGAAACCTACGAGCAGTACTTC. This encodes CASSTTGTGETYEQYF.

Here the CDR3 DNA reads TGTGCCTGGTCCCCAGGGGACGATCAGCCCCAGCATTTT. This codes for CAWSPGDDQPQHF. This chain joins TRBV30 and TRBJ1-5; possible D gene TRBD1, 6 bases. V was trimmed by 5 bases and J by 5 bases, leaving 13 bases between them. The CDR3 has 13 amino acids. In germline, CDR1 is GTSNPN, CDR2 SVGIG (reference sequence).

The chain recombines TRBV5-1 with TRBJ2-7, with 8 nucleotides matching TRBD1. J was trimmed by 3 bases and V by 4 bases; bases with no gene match: 3. Germline V gene lookup returns CDR1 SGHRS and CDR2 YFSETQ. The CDR3 has 13 amino acids. The CDR3 spells CASSGGTGYEQYF. CDR3 coding DNA: TGCGCCAGCAGCGGCGGGACAGGCTACGAGCAGTACTTC.

The rearrangement joins TRBV11-3 to TRBJ1-1; 7 bases agree with TRBD1. The germline gives CDR1 SGHNT, CDR2 YENEEA. The CDR3 extends over 16 amino acids. Trimming cost V 4 bases and J 0 bases; bases outside gene matches: 8. CDR3 nucleotides: TGTGCCAGCAGCTCCCCGGGACAGAACCTGAACACTGAAGCTTTCTTT. Encoded protein: CASSSPGQNLNTEAFF.

This clone has more than one count but fewer than ten. The chain uses TRBV2 and TRBJ2-7, with 7 bases that match TRBD1. V lost 7 bases, J lost 4 bases, and 7 bases stayed unmatched. The CDR3 has 13 amino acids. Per the germline V gene, CDR1 is SNHLY and CDR2 is FYNNEI. The CDR3 region is CASTPQGVYEQYF. CDR3 DNA: TGTGCCAGCACCCCGCAGGGGGTATACGAGCAGTACTTC.

The chain joins TRBV28 to TRBJ1-2; TRBD1 aligns across 9 bases. Germline-derived CDR1 and CDR2 are MDHEN and SYDVKM. CDR3 length: 14 amino acids. Trimming at V came to 4 bases and at J to 8 bases, leaving 8 bases not matched to a gene. CDR3 coding DNA: TGTGCCAGCAGTTACCCGGGACAGGGAAACGGCTACACCTTC. Translated: CASSYPGQGNGYTF.

The chain recombines TRBV7-9 with TRBJ2-3; 8 nucleotides align to TRBD1. The CDR3 is 17 residues long. The germline gives CDR1 SEHNR, CDR2 FQNEAQ (reference sequence). The V and J ends lost 1 base and 2 bases, in that order; junction bases with no gene match: 8. The CDR3 region has the DNA TGTGCCAGCAGCTTAGGTAGGGACAGGTGGTTCACAGATACGCAGTATTTT. This translates into CASSLGRDRWFTDTQYF.

The chain recombines TRBV7-8 with TRBJ2-7; 9 bases match TRBD1. Germline V gives CDR1 SGHVS, CDR2 FQNEAQ. Trimming took 4 bases from V and 0 from J; bases not matched to a gene: 4. This CDR3 spans 15 amino acids. The chain's CDR3 is CASSSRDRDSYEQYF. CDR3 bases: TGTGCCAGCAGCTCCAGGGACAGGGACTCCTACGAGCAGTACTTC.

The chain couples TRBV6-6 to TRBJ2-3, with no clear D. Germline V CDR1 and CDR2: MNHNY, SVGAGI (reference sequence). Between the trimmed V and J ends, which lost 4 bases and 4 bases, there was a span of 9 bases. The CDR3 runs 13 residues. The CDR3 region is CASSFPGPDTQYF. The CDR3 DNA sequence: TGTGCCAGCAGTTTCCCTGGCCCAGATACGCAGTATTTT.

The rearrangement links TRBV4-1 to TRBJ1-2; no clear D. The CDR3 consists of 16 residues. Between the trimmed V and J ends, which lost 0 bases and 5 bases, there was a span of 16 bases. CDR1 and CDR2 (germline): MGHRA, YSYEKL. The CDR3 is CASSQDGSRLLYGYTF. The CDR3 nucleotides are TGCGCCAGCAGCCAAGATGGGAGCAGACTCCTATATGGCTACACCTTC.

The V gene is TRBV6-6, the J gene TRBJ2-7; D might be TRBD2 (5 bases). The germline CDR1 and CDR2 sequences are MNHNY and SVGAGI (reference sequence). The CDR3 length is 13 residues. V lost 7 bases to trimming and J lost 0 bases, with 10 bases between them. The DNA of the CDR3 is TGTGCCAGCAACCCCGGGGTCTCCTACGAGCAGTACTTC. Protein product: CASNPGVSYEQYF.